A single sample is the source of the 11 T cell receptor beta chains below, sequenced in a study of T cell repertoires in cytomegalovirus infection. Their antigen targets remain unknown. TCRdb independently ran MiXCR on the reads; one entry per CDR3 protein. This sample yields tens of thousands of distinct CDR3 sequences, of which about a fifth are seen a single time; about 26% belongs to the top ten. The starting material was CD8+ T cells from cultured PBMCs, obtained from culture after CMV antigen stimulation. These TCRs come from a human donor in good health (CMV status not recorded). Some clones in this sample may be carry-over from other donors' samples.

This clonotype was seen a few times. The V call is TRBV19, the J call TRBJ2-7, with TRBD1 matching 7 bases. The CDR3 is 12 amino acids. The J segment lost 6 bases and the V segment lost 5 bases, leaving 4 bases of the junction unmatched. The germline V gene has CDR1 LNHDA and CDR2 SQIVND (reference sequence). The CDR3 sequence: CASSADRTEQYF. For the CDR3, the DNA is TGTGCCAGTAGTGCGGACAGGACCGAGCAGTACTTC.

With regard to this clonotype: The missing conserved phenylalanine or tryptophan at the end of this CDR3 makes a read error likely. Because the CDR3's place on the DNA is in doubt, the DNA is left out and the CDR3 is given as listed by TCRdb. V usage is TRBV7-4 and J usage is TRBJ1-2; TRBD1, the D gene given by the table, was not confirmed from the DNA. CDR1 SGHVT and CDR2 SQSDAQ come from the germline V gene. The CDR3 has 12 residues if both end residues are counted. The CDR3 reads CASSSEIRGTLI.

V usage is TRBV2 and J usage is TRBJ2-7; no clear D gene. The CDR3 extends over 12 amino acids. CDR1 SNHLY and CDR2 FYNNEI come from the germline V gene. Trimming removed 6 bases at V and 5 bases at J, with 11 bases between. CDR3 nucleotide sequence: TGTGCCAGCAGCCCCCGAAGGGACGAGCAGTACTTC. The encoded protein is CASSPRRDEQYF.

The chain uses TRBV7-2 and TRBJ1-1; D is ambiguous. CDR1 SGHTA and CDR2 FQGNSA come from the germline V gene. Trimming pared 5 bases from V and 8 bases from J, leaving 12 bases between. The CDR3 is 12 residues long. The CDR3 spells CASSLRTAEAFF. In nucleotides, the CDR3 is TGTGCCAGCAGCCTACGGACGGCCGAAGCTTTCTTT.

This clonotype came up many times. The chain has TRBV6-6 and TRBJ2-7; D remains ambiguous. V lost 0 bases and J lost 6, with 9 bases in between. Germline CDR1 reads MNHNY; CDR2 reads SVGAGI (reference sequence). There are 13 residues in the CDR3. CDR3 DNA: TGTGCCAGCAGTTACTCCCCACCGGGCGAGCAGTACTTC. Protein sequence: CASSYSPPGEQYF.

This clonotype turned up a few times. The chain uses TRBV4-1 and TRBJ2-3, with TRBD2 matching over 9 bases. Germline CDR1 is MGHRA and CDR2 is YSYEKL. This CDR3 is built from 15 residues. V lost 4 bases and J lost 3; bases outside the gene matches: 5. The CDR3 DNA is TGCGCCAGCAGCCCCACGACTAGCGGAACAGATACGCAGTATTTT. The encoded protein is CASSPTTSGTDTQYF.

V gene TRBV7-8 combines with J gene TRBJ1-3, with TRBD1 identical over 7 bases. This CDR3 region has 17 residues. V dropped 2 bases and J dropped 8; count of bases not matched to a gene: 15. Germline CDR1 reads SGHVS; CDR2 reads FQNEAQ. The CDR3: CASSLRSLDREYHTIYF. The CDR3 DNA sequence: TGTGCCAGCAGCTTAAGGTCCCTTGACAGGGAGTATCACACCATATATTTT.

This clonotype appeared a few times. This sequence joins TRBV29-1 and TRBJ2-7; perhaps D is TRBD1 or TRBD2 (5 bases each). The CDR3 contains 14 residues. CDR1 and CDR2 from the germline V gene are SQVTM and ANQGSEA. The V gene lost 2 bases and the J gene lost 3 bases, with 14 bases spanning the gap. CDR3 sequence (DNA): TGCAGCGTTGAATTGGTCGGGACGGACTACGAGCAGTACTTC. Encoded protein: CSVELVGTDYEQYF.

The sample holds many counts of this clonotype. This chain joins TRBV5-5 and TRBJ1-6; D gene ambiguous. This CDR3 spans 18 amino acids. Germline V CDR1 and CDR2: SGHKS, YYEKEE (reference sequence). Trimming took 0 bases from V and 0 from J, leaving 13 bases between them. The CDR3 DNA reads as TGTGCCAGCAGCTTGGTGGCACAGCCTTACTCCTATAATTCACCCCTCCACTTT. Translation gives CASSLVAQPYSYNSPLHF.

This clonotype was observed a handful of times. This chain links TRBV6-1 with TRBJ1-6; 7 nucleotides line up with TRBD1. CDR1 is MNHNS and CDR2 is SASEGT in the germline V gene. Germline trimming cut 2 bases from V and 8 bases from J; bases unmatched to any gene: 9. The CDR3 loop spans 16 amino acids. The CDR3 bases are TGTGCCAGCAGTGAATCGAGAGGGGGCTGGTATTCACCCCTCCACTTT. Its translation: CASSESRGGWYSPLHF.

This chain uses TRBV6-2 or TRBV6-3 with TRBJ2-1; D not certain. From germline, CDR1 is MNHEY and CDR2 SVGEGT. The CDR3 is 15 residues long. The V end was cut by 3 bases, the J end by 1 base, with 10 bases between. CDR3 in amino acids: CASSYSRDSYNEQFF. CDR3 bases: TGTGCCAGCAGTTATAGTAGAGATTCCTACAATGAGCAGTTCTTC.